This TCR beta chain was identified in a study of cytomegalovirus exposure and HLA in healthy donors. The PCR contained 60 Vbeta and 13 Jbeta primers. Clones were sequenced by immunoSEQ multiplex PCR, and TCRdb holds only the in-frame ones, with some missing. The sample consists of 150,000 or so clones, 84% of them appearing once. The germline V gene encodes CDR1 MDHEN and CDR2 SYDVKM. Deletions cut 3 bases from V and 1 base from J, with 13 bases between. The CDR3 totals 15 residues. The source is a man between 18 and 29 years old in good health and CMV-seronegative. Input material: PBMCs. The gene calls are TRBV28 and TRBJ2-7; D gene ambiguous. Written as DNA, the CDR3 is TGTGCCAGCAGTTTCTCGCCTACCTTTTCCTACGAGCAGTACTTC. Residues: CASSFSPTFSYEQYF. The full variable domain, in which reference TRBV28 and TRBJ2-7 provide the parts outside the CDR3, is DVKVTQSSRYLVKRTGEKVFLECVQDMDHENMFWYRQDPGLGLRLIYFSYDVKMKEKGDIPEGYSVSREKKERFSLILESASTNQTSMYLCASSFSPTFSYEQYFGPGTRLTVT.